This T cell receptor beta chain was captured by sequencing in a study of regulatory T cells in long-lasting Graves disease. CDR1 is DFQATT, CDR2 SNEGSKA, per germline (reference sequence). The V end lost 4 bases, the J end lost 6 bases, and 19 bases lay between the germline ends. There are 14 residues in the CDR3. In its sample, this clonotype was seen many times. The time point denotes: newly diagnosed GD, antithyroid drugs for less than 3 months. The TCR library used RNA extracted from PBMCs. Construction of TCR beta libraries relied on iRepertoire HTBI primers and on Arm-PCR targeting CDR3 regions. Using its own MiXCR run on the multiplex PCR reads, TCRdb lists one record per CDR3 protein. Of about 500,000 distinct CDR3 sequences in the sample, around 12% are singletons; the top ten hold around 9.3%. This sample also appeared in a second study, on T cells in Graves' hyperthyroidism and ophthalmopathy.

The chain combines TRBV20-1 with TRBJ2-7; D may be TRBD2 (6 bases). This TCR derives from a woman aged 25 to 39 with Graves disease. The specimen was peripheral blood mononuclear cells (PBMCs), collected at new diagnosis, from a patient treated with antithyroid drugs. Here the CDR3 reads CSANSGTSMVEQYF. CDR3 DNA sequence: TGCAGTGCTAACTCCGGGACTTCGATGGTCGAGCAGTACTTC.